These T cell receptor beta chains were read from a single sample in a study of cytomegalovirus exposure and HLA in healthy donors. The repertoire was sequenced with immunoSEQ multiplex PCR; TCRdb's copy has only in-frame clones and lacks some. The sample contains about 110,000 clones, more than 75% of which appear only once. Material for sequencing was PBMCs. The receptors were sampled from a woman aged 25 to 45 in good health and CMV-seropositive. Each CDR3 is given with its conserved first and last residue. The order of the fields is clone size, V gene, J gene, D gene, CDR3 protein, CDR3 DNA. A D gene is named only where the DNA matches it firmly. Size is omitted from some rows. Given values are once, few, many or a class for expanded clones.

NA	TRBV30	TRBJ1-1	TRBD1	CAWTRDRQDRGAFF	TGTGCCTGGACCCGGGACAGACAAGATCGAGGAGCTTTCTTT
once	TRBV5-1	TRBJ2-7	NA	CASRGNRGGAYEQYF	TGCGCCAGCAGGGGAAACAGGGGGGGAGCCTACGAGCAGTACTTC
once	TRBV6-4	TRBJ2-2	TRBD2	CASSPSGGQAGELFF	TGTGCCAGCAGCCCTAGCGGGGGGCAGGCCGGGGAGCTGTTTTTT
NA	TRBV30	TRBJ2-2	NA	CAWSPTGELFF	TGTGCCTGGAGTCCTACCGGGGAGCTGTTTTTT
NA	TRBV7-7	TRBJ1-5	NA	CASSSGGNSNQPQHF	TGTGCCAGCAGCTCGGGGGGGAATAGCAATCAGCCCCAGCATTTT
NA	TRBV6-6	TRBJ2-5	TRBD1	CASSPDRGQRETQYF	TGTGCCAGCAGCCCCGACAGGGGGCAACGGGAGACCCAGTACTTC
NA	TRBV7-2	TRBJ1-1	NA	CASSSAPTLRANTEAFF	TGTGCCAGCAGCTCAGCCCCGACGCTCAGGGCGAACACTGAAGCTTTCTTT
NA	TRBV28	TRBJ2-3	TRBD1	CASSRQGQGTDTQYF	TGTGCCAGCAGTCGACAGGGGCAGGGGACAGATACGCAGTATTTT
NA	TRBV27	TRBJ1-1	TRBD1	CASNDLRDRVLNTEAFF	TGTGCCAGCAACGACCTCCGGGACAGGGTATTGAACACTGAAGCTTTCTTT
NA	TRBV5-1	TRBJ1-4	NA	CASSLDPNEKLFF	TGCGCCAGCAGCTTGGATCCGAATGAAAAACTGTTTTTT
NA	TRBV27	TRBJ2-5	NA	CASSLESGAQETQYF	TGTGCCAGCAGTCTTGAGTCAGGGGCCCAAGAGACCCAGTACTTC
NA	TRBV6-4	TRBJ2-7	TRBD1	CASSDSGQRHYEQYF	TGTGCCAGCAGTGACTCGGGACAGAGACACTACGAGCAGTACTTC
few	TRBV29-1	TRBJ2-3	TRBD1	CSAKTGGTDTQYF	TGCAGCGCGAAGACAGGGGGCACAGATACGCAGTATTTT
few	TRBV18	TRBJ2-5	TRBD1	CASSPRQGAEETQYF	TGTGCCAGCTCACCCAGACAGGGGGCTGAGGAGACCCAGTACTTC
NA	TRBV7-9	TRBJ1-2	TRBD1	CASSSGQGRGYGYTF	TGTGCCAGCAGCTCCGGACAGGGCCGTGGCTATGGCTACACCTTC
NA	TRBV2	TRBJ2-1	TRBD2	CASRASGSGGVNEQFF	TGTGCCAGCAGGGCCTCCGGTAGCGGGGGGGTCAATGAGCAGTTCTTC
NA	TRBV6-1	TRBJ2-5	NA	CASSESGREETQYF	TGTGCCAGCAGTGAAAGTGGCAGGGAAGAGACCCAGTACTTC
NA	TRBV7-2	TRBJ1-2	NA	CASSSEIWGYTF	TGTGCCAGCAGCTCAGAAATTTGGGGCTACACCTTC